Listed below are T cell receptor beta chains from one sample, sequenced in a study of T cells after yellow fever vaccination. TCRdb processed the 5' RACE reads anew with MiXCR; each CDR3 protein has one entry. The profile covers just under 600,000 distinct CDR3 sequences, with roughly 14% appearing a single time and 11% to 15% taken by the ten largest. This specimen was PBMCs, taken on the day of the yellow fever booster vaccination. The receptors derive from a young man who received the YFV17D yellow fever vaccine. CDR3s include the opening cysteine and the closing phenylalanine or tryptophan. D genes are given only for firm matches. For some rows the clone size is stated as once, few or many, or as a class when expanded; others skip it.

clone_size	d_call	j_call	v_call	cdr3_aa	cdr3_nt
few	.	TRBJ1-2	TRBV5-1	CASSLQADVGYGYTF	TGCGCCAGCAGCTTGCAAGCAGATGTGGGCTATGGCTACACCTTC
few	.	TRBJ2-3	TRBV20-1	CSAIRSGTDTQYF	TGCAGTGCTATTAGATCCGGCACAGATACGCAGTATTTT
.	TRBD2	TRBJ2-7	TRBV6-5	CASRRLAGGAYEQYF	TGTGCCAGCAGGAGACTAGCGGGAGGGGCCTACGAGCAGTACTTC
.	.	TRBJ2-7	TRBV19	CASSPSSVGTYEQYF	TGTGCCAGTAGTCCCAGTTCCGTTGGAACCTACGAGCAGTACTTC
.	TRBD1	TRBJ2-5	TRBV12-3/TRBV12-4	CASSFGHRGQETQYF	TGTGCCAGCAGTTTTGGCCACAGGGGGCAGGAGACCCAGTACTTC
few	.	TRBJ2-1	TRBV7-2	CASSLGRVGRNEQFF	TGTGCCAGCAGCTTAGGGCGGGTGGGAAGAAATGAGCAGTTCTTC
.	.	TRBJ2-2	TRBV7-2	CASSSAELANTGELFF	TGTGCCAGCAGTTCCGCGGAACTGGCGAACACCGGGGAGCTGTTTTTT
.	TRBD2	TRBJ2-1	TRBV2	CASVFRTSGNNEQFF	TGTGCCAGCGTCTTCCGGACTAGCGGGAACAATGAGCAGTTCTTC
.	.	TRBJ2-7	TRBV6-2/TRBV6-3	CASSYGHAYEQYF	TGTGCCAGCAGTTATGGACACGCCTACGAGCAGTACTTC
.	.	TRBJ2-4	TRBV6-2/TRBV6-3	CASHSSWGWSKNIQYF	TGTGCCAGCCATTCTTCTTGGGGGTGGTCCAAAAACATTCAGTACTTC
many	.	TRBJ2-1	TRBV7-2	CASSSRGNEQFF	TGTGCCAGCAGCTCCAGGGGTAATGAGCAGTTCTTC
once	.	TRBJ2-7	TRBV20-1	CSARDLDGYEQYF	TGCAGTGCTAGAGATCTCGACGGCTACGAGCAGTACTTC
.	.	TRBJ2-5	TRBV28	CASSFGTQYF	TGTGCCAGCAGTTTCGGGACCCAGTACTTC
.	.	TRBJ1-2	TRBV5-1	CASTETDHYGYTF	TGCGCCAGCACGGAGACAGACCACTATGGCTACACCTTC
few	.	TRBJ2-1	TRBV5-4	CASSLEPGGDNEQFF	TGTGCCAGCAGCTTGGAACCAGGCGGCGACAATGAGCAGTTCTTC
.	.	TRBJ2-2	TRBV3-1	CASTQSPLTTGELFF	TGTGCCTCCACCCAGAGTCCGCTTACCACCGGGGAGCTGTTTTTT
many	TRBD1	TRBJ1-2	TRBV6-1	CASSPLGTGGGDYGYTF	TGTGCCAGCAGTCCCCTTGGGACAGGGGGCGGGGACTATGGCTACACCTTC
.	.	TRBJ2-3	TRBV7-9	CASRSGTQSTDTQYF	TGTGCCAGCAGAAGCGGGACACAGAGCACAGATACGCAGTATTTT
.	TRBD2	TRBJ2-1	TRBV4-3	CASSRGGTSGSEEQFF	TGCGCCAGCAGCCGAGGGGGGACTAGCGGGAGTGAGGAGCAGTTCTTC
few	.	TRBJ2-5	TRBV15	CATSRGPTQETQYF	TGTGCCACCAGCAGAGGCCCGACCCAAGAGACCCAGTACTTC
.	.	TRBJ2-2	TRBV19	CASSITGYTGELFF	TGTGCCAGTAGTATAACAGGGTATACCGGGGAGCTGTTTTTT
many	.	TRBJ1-3	TRBV20-1	CSALRGALEGDAIYF	TGCAGTGCTCTAAGGGGGGCATTAGAAGGGGACGCCATATATTTT
few	TRBD1	TRBJ2-6	TRBV20-1	CSARIIGPGTGGAGANVLTF	TGCAGTGCTAGAATAATTGGCCCCGGGACAGGGGGCGCTGGGGCCAACGTCCTGACTTTC
.	.	TRBJ2-5	TRBV2	CASILLVGKETQYF	TGTGCCAGCATACTACTGGTAGGGAAGGAGACCCAGTACTTC
few	.	TRBJ1-5	TRBV25-1	CASSEVSSNQPQHF	TGTGCCAGCAGTGAAGTGTCGAGCAATCAGCCCCAGCATTTT
.	.	TRBJ2-3	TRBV24-1	CATSDEGTYTDTQYF	TGTGCCACCAGTGACGAAGGGACTTACACAGATACGCAGTATTTT
.	TRBD2	TRBJ2-7	TRBV5-1	CASRPGTSGNYEQYF	TGCGCCAGCAGACCCGGGACTAGCGGGAATTACGAGCAGTACTTC
.	.	TRBJ2-2	TRBV29-1	CSVDHTGELFF	TGCAGCGTGGACCACACCGGGGAGCTGTTTTTT
.	.	TRBJ2-1	TRBV6-6	CASSYSSAQQFF	TGTGCCAGCAGTTACTCGTCGGCCCAGCAGTTCTTC
many	TRBD2	TRBJ2-3	TRBV5-1	CASSPSGITDTQYF	TGCGCCAGCAGCCCCAGCGGGATCACAGATACGCAGTATTTT
.	TRBD1	TRBJ2-2	TRBV7-8	CASRKGTGDTGELFF	TGTGCCAGCAGGAAGGGGACAGGGGACACCGGGGAGCTGTTTTTT